The 30 T cell receptor beta chains listed next were all sequenced from one sample in a study of T cell responses to AZD1222 COVID-19 vaccine. Using immunoSEQ multiplex PCR, the repertoire was profiled, and TCRdb retains in-frame clones only, with some absent. The sample yields more than 150,000 clones, 85% to 95% seen once. Sequencing used peripheral blood, obtained 28 days after the second AZD1222 dose. Receptors were obtained from an adult who received the AZD1222 COVID-19 vaccine.

This sequence joins TRBV21-1 and TRBJ1-1; the DNA was not used to check the table's D call, TRBD1. TRBV21-1 is a pseudogene segment. This CDR3 has 16 amino acids. DNA of the CDR3: TGTGCCAGCAGCAAGGGGATTACAGGGCTGAACACTGAAGCTTTCTTT. Translating gives CASSKGITGLNTEAFF.

The chain employs TRBV7-9 and TRBJ2-1; TRBD1 matches 8 bases. The CDR3 runs to 16 residues. J was trimmed by 4 bases and V by 1 base; bases with no gene match: 6. Germline CDR1 and CDR2: SEHNR and FQNEAQ (reference sequence). The CDR3 reads CASSLGVGDRYNEQFF. CDR3 sequence (DNA): TGTGCCAGCAGCTTAGGAGTAGGGGACAGGTACAATGAGCAGTTCTTC.

The V and J genes are TRBV27 and TRBJ1-1; 8 positions match TRBD1. The CDR3 runs 12 residues. Germline V gene sequence: CDR1 MNHEY, CDR2 SMNVEV (reference sequence). Trimming took 2 bases from V and 7 from J; bases not matched to a gene: 0. CDR3 DNA: TGTGCCAGCAGTTTAACAGGGGGTGAAGCTTTCTTT. Protein product: CASSLTGGEAFF.

The V call is TRBV6-2 or TRBV6-3, the J call TRBJ2-2; TRBD2 agrees at 7 bases. The V gene end was trimmed by 3 bases and the J gene end by 4 bases; junction bases not matched to a gene: 2. The CDR3 loop spans 14 amino acids. CDR1 and CDR2 (germline): MNHEY, SVGEGT. CDR3: CASSYSGRTGELFF. CDR3 sequence (DNA): TGTGCCAGCAGTTATAGCGGGCGCACCGGGGAGCTGTTTTTT.

This clone occurred once. The CDR3 sequence is CASSRPVDEQFF. In nucleotides, the CDR3 is TGTGCCAGCAGCCGCCCGGTAGATGAGCAGTTCTTC. The rearrangement joins TRBV7-3 to TRBJ2-1, with D unclear. V gave up 5 bases and J gave up 8 bases, with 10 bases separating them. The CDR3 is 12 residues long. Looked up from germline, CDR1 is SGHTA and CDR2 is FQGTGA.

This chain joins TRBV6-2 or TRBV6-3 and TRBJ2-5, with 14 bases lining up with TRBD2. V trimming: 5 bases; J trimming: 0 bases; junction bases outside the gene matches: 2. The CDR3 totals 16 residues. CDR1 and CDR2 (germline): MNHEY, SVGEGT. As DNA, the CDR3 is TGTGCCAGCAGTGGGACTAGCGGGGGCCACCAAGAGACCCAGTACTTC. This encodes CASSGTSGGHQETQYF.

The chain uses TRBV6-5 and TRBJ2-7; the match to TRBD2 covers 13 bases. The J call is in doubt because the DNA end fits TRBJ2-5 better. CDR3 size: 16 residues. Germline lookup yields CDR1 MNHEY and CDR2 SVGAGI. The CDR3 loop reads CASSYSGLAGQETQYF. Written as DNA, the CDR3 is TGTGCCAGCAGTTACTCGGGACTAGCGGGGCAAGAGACCCAGTACTTC.

Turning to this clone: The same CDR3 can be traced to other DNA sequences in this sample. The rearrangement links TRBV19 to TRBJ2-7; no reliable D call. The CDR3 extends over 13 amino acids. Germline V gene data show CDR1 as LNHDA and CDR2 as SQIVND (reference sequence). V was clipped by 1 base and J by 1 base, with 5 bases between them. The CDR3 spells CASSIGGSYEQYF. Written as DNA, the CDR3 is TGTGCCAGTAGTATAGGAGGTTCCTACGAGCAGTACTTC.

The J gene is TRBJ2-2, the V gene TRBV7-2; TRBD1 is a possible D gene (6 bases). The V gene's germline CDR1 is SGHTA and CDR2 FQGNSA. The CDR3 spans 16 residues. V was cut by 1 base and J by 4 bases, with 13 bases left in between. CDR3 coding DNA: TGTGCCAGCAGCTTAGTTCCCCCAGGGGCCACCGGGGAGCTGTTTTTT. It encodes CASSLVPPGATGELFF. The variable domain in full, with the rest retrieved from reference TRBV7-2 and TRBJ2-2, is GAGVSQSPSNKVTEKGKDVELRCDPISGHTALYWYRQSLGQGLEFLIYFQGNSAPDKSGLPSDRFSAERTGGSVSTLTIQRTQQEDSAVYLCASSLVPPGATGELFFGEGSRLTVL.

The rearrangement uses TRBV7-2 and TRBJ2-5, with 10 bases aligning to TRBD2. Germline CDR1 reads SGHTA; CDR2 reads FQGNSA. The CDR3 is 17 amino acids. Trimming took 1 base from V and 4 from J; bases not matched to a gene: 9. CDR3 sequence: CASSLGLSGGARETQYF. The DNA for the CDR3 is TGTGCCAGCAGCTTAGGACTGAGCGGGGGGGCCCGAGAGACCCAGTACTTC. The whole variable domain, remainder taken from reference TRBV7-2 and TRBJ2-5, is GAGVSQSPSNKVTEKGKDVELRCDPISGHTALYWYRQSLGQGLEFLIYFQGNSAPDKSGLPSDRFSAERTGGSVSTLTIQRTQQEDSAVYLCASSLGLSGGARETQYFGPGTRLLVL.

The chain has TRBV11-3 and TRBJ2-7; 8 bases line up with TRBD1. CDR1 is SGHNT and CDR2 is YENEEA in the germline V gene. J lost 2 bases, V lost 5 bases, and 5 bases had no gene match. This CDR3 is built from 14 residues. CDR3 amino acids: CASSTYRGAYEQYF. The CDR3 region has the DNA TGTGCCAGCAGCACCTACAGGGGGGCCTACGAGCAGTACTTC.

CDR3 nucleotides: TGTGCCAGCAGACCGTTTGGGGGGTCCTACGAGCAGTACTTC. It encodes CASRPFGGSYEQYF. The chain links TRBV27 to TRBJ2-7; perhaps TRBD2 as D (6 bases). The CDR3 totals 14 residues. The V and J ends lost 6 bases and 1 base respectively, with 13 bases between them. Germline loops: CDR1 MNHEY, CDR2 SMNVEV (reference sequence).

The rearrangement links TRBV12-3 or TRBV12-4 to TRBJ1-2; no reliable D call. This CDR3 is built from 12 residues. Between the trimmed V and J ends, which lost 3 bases and 2 bases, there was a span of 4 bases. CDR3 in DNA: TGTGCCAGCAGTTTTCGCAACTATGGCTACACCTTC. It specifies CASSFRNYGYTF.

This chain joins TRBV6-5 and TRBJ1-2; a possible D gene is TRBD1 (6 bases). Germline CDR1 MNHEY, CDR2 SVGAGI. V was clipped by 5 bases and J by 8 bases, with 9 bases between them. This CDR3 region has 11 residues. In nucleotides, the CDR3 is TGTGCCAGCAGTCTAGGGGGGGGCTACACCTTC. Amino acid sequence: CASSLGGGYTF.

This clone was recorded once. The chain employs TRBV28 and TRBJ2-2; 13 bases map to TRBD2. Germline V gene lookup returns CDR1 MDHEN and CDR2 SYDVKM. The CDR3 loop spans 19 amino acids. V lost 5 bases, J lost 4 bases, and 13 bases stayed unmatched. The CDR3 DNA reads as TGTGCCAGCAGTCCGGGAATACTAGCGGGAGGGCGTATCACCGGGGAGCTGTTTTTT. Encoded protein: CASSPGILAGGRITGELFF.

The CDR3 loop is CASSYTGSGEKLFF. DNA of the CDR3: TGTGCCAGCAGCTATACAGGGTCGGGTGAAAAACTGTTTTTT. J is TRBJ1-4 and V is TRBV5-4; a weak D match, TRBD1 (6 bases). This CDR3 contains 14 residues. Deletions cut 3 bases from V and 7 bases from J, with 13 bases between. The germline CDR1 and CDR2 sequences are SGHNT and YYREEE (reference sequence). The full variable domain, in which reference TRBV5-4 and TRBJ1-4 provide the parts outside the CDR3, is ETGVTQSPTHLIKTRGQQVTLRCSSQSGHNTVSWYQQALGQGPQFIFQYYREEENGRGNFPPRFSGLQFPNYSSELNVNALELDDSALYLCASSYTGSGEKLFFGSGTQLSVL.

This chain uses TRBV27 with TRBJ2-3; tentatively, D is TRBD2 (5 bases). Germline V CDR1 and CDR2: MNHEY, SMNVEV (reference sequence). With 5 bases removed from V and 2 bases from J, the gap between germline ends came to 8 bases. This CDR3 is built from 13 residues. The CDR3 nucleotides are TGTGCCAGCAGTGGTGACTACACAGATACGCAGTATTTT. It codes for CASSGDYTDTQYF.

The chain carries TRBV28 and TRBJ1-2; no reliable D call. V was pared by 1 base and J by 7 bases, with 13 bases between. The CDR3 runs to 14 residues. Germline V lookup: CDR1 MDHEN, CDR2 SYDVKM. CDR3: CASSLSGGVGGYTF. The CDR3 DNA is TGTGCCAGCAGTTTATCAGGCGGGGTAGGTGGCTACACCTTC.

The chain joins TRBV9 to TRBJ2-3; TRBD2 matches at 10 bases. The CDR3 runs 15 residues. Germline assignment: CDR1 SGDLS and CDR2 YYNGEE. The J segment lost 2 bases and the V segment lost 4 bases, leaving 4 bases of the junction unmatched. The CDR3 is CASSPGLADTDTQYF. The CDR3 nucleotides read TGTGCCAGCAGCCCTGGACTAGCGGACACAGATACGCAGTATTTT.

The chain couples TRBV7-8 to TRBJ1-1; no clear D. Germline values: CDR1 SGHVS, CDR2 FQNEAQ. Trimming removed 7 bases at V and 0 bases at J, with 9 bases between. This CDR3 comprises 13 residues. The CDR3 spells CASTGPLNTEAFF. The CDR3 coding sequence is TGTGCCAGCACAGGCCCCCTGAACACTGAAGCTTTCTTT.

The chain links TRBV19 to TRBJ1-1, with D tentatively TRBD1 (6 bases). Germline-derived CDR1 and CDR2 are LNHDA and SQIVND (reference sequence). The CDR3 length is 14 residues. Deletions cut 6 bases from V and 2 bases from J, with 13 bases between. CDR3 sequence reads: CASSQDSLNTEAFF. DNA of the CDR3: TGTGCCAGTAGCCAGGACAGCCTAAACACTGAAGCTTTCTTT.

This CDR3 reads CASSQDQSASGRRGETQYF. For the CDR3, the DNA is TGCGCCAGCAGCCAAGATCAGTCGGCTAGCGGGAGACGGGGAGAGACCCAGTACTTC. The chain recombines TRBV4-1 with TRBJ2-5, with 10 bases lining up with TRBD2. From germline, CDR1 is MGHRA and CDR2 YSYEKL. The CDR3 covers 19 residues. Losses at the gene ends were 0 bases for V and 4 bases for J; bases not matched to a gene: 14.

The genes are TRBV18 and TRBJ2-4; no reliable D call. CDR3 length equals 15 residues. The ends were cut back, 2 bases at V and 1 base at J, with 9 bases in the middle. CDR1 is KGHSH and CDR2 is LQKENI in the germline V gene. DNA for the CDR3: TGTGCCAGCTCACCATCGGCTTCGGCCAAAAACATTCAGTACTTC. It is translated as CASSPSASAKNIQYF.

DNA of the CDR3: TGTGCCAGCAGCTTAGAGAGGGGGCGGCCAAGCGGCTACACCTTC. Translated: CASSLERGRPSGYTF. This chain uses TRBV7-2 with TRBJ1-2; TRBD1 agrees at 7 bases. This CDR3 has 15 amino acids. Germline V gene sequence: CDR1 SGHTA, CDR2 FQGNSA. Germline trimming cut 1 base from V and 8 bases from J; bases unmatched to any gene: 10.

This clone was detected a few times. The rearrangement joins TRBV28 to TRBJ2-3; D is ambiguous. Per germline, CDR1 MDHEN and CDR2 SYDVKM. CDR3 length: 13 residues. V shed 6 bases and J shed 0 bases, with 7 bases lying between them. This chain's CDR3 is CASRLTSTDTQYF. CDR3 coding DNA: TGTGCCAGCAGACTAACTAGCACAGATACGCAGTATTTT.

This clone was recorded a few times. This CDR3 is also generated by other DNA sequences in the sample. This rearrangement joins TRBV27 to TRBJ1-2; possible D gene TRBD1, 6 bases. Looked up from germline, CDR1 is MNHEY and CDR2 is SMNVEV (reference sequence). V gave up 6 bases and J gave up 2 bases, with 10 bases separating them. The CDR3 runs 13 residues. The CDR3: CASSPDRNYGYTF. CDR3 in DNA: TGTGCCAGCAGCCCCGACAGGAACTATGGCTACACCTTC.

The CDR3 nucleotides are TGTGCCATCAGCGGGACCAGCTATGAAAAACTGTTTTTT. Protein product: CAISGTSYEKLFF. This chain links TRBV10-3 with TRBJ1-4; possible D gene TRBD1, 5 bases. The CDR3 spans 13 residues. Germline V gene data show CDR1 as ENHRY and CDR2 as SYGVKD. Trimming took 6 bases from V and 6 from J, leaving 11 bases between them.

V is TRBV4-1 and J is TRBJ1-5, with D perhaps matching TRBD1 (6 bases). The germline CDR1 and CDR2 sequences are MGHRA and YSYEKL. With 4 bases removed from V and 5 bases from J, the gap between germline ends came to 15 bases. This CDR3 is built from 15 residues. This chain's CDR3 is CASSPVLRGDQPQHF. CDR3 coding DNA: TGCGCCAGCAGCCCCGTCTTAAGGGGGGATCAGCCCCAGCATTTT.

V usage is TRBV27 and J usage is TRBJ1-5; 10 bases line up with TRBD1. CDR1 is MNHEY and CDR2 is SMNVEV in the germline V gene (reference sequence). This CDR3 spans 15 amino acids. The V gene end was trimmed by 5 bases and the J gene end by 4 bases; junction bases not matched to a gene: 5. The CDR3 nucleotides are TGTGCCAGCAGTCCACCGGGACAGGGGAATCAGCCCCAGCATTTT. Translating gives CASSPPGQGNQPQHF.

V is TRBV5-1 and J is TRBJ2-2; D unresolved. The CDR3 runs 16 residues. Germline V CDR1 and CDR2: SGHRS, YFSETQ. V was cut by 0 bases and J by 8 bases, with 17 bases left in between. The CDR3 region is CASSLAEETRGGELFF. The CDR3 DNA sequence: TGCGCCAGCAGCTTGGCTGAGGAAACTCGCGGTGGGGAGCTGTTTTTT.